These 28 T cell receptor beta chains originate from one sample sequenced in a study of blood T cell repertoires in COVID-19. Here immunoSEQ multiplex PCR was the method, and the copy in TCRdb shows in-frame clones only, minus some. The sample lists around 360,000 clones; roughly 87% were seen once. The sequenced sample consisted of PBMCs or T cells enriched from blood (not recorded which). The receptors come from a woman aged 25 to 45 who had recovered from COVID-19.

The J gene is TRBJ1-6, the V gene TRBV28; a possible D gene is TRBD1 (5 bases). Germline CDR1 is MDHEN and CDR2 is SYDVKM. V was clipped by 4 bases and J by 14 bases, with 12 bases between them. This CDR3 is built from 12 residues. CDR3 bases: TGTGCCAGCAGTTCGGGGGAGGAATCCCTCCACTTT. Protein sequence: CASSSGEESLHF.

The rearrangement links TRBV28 to TRBJ1-6, with 10 bases identical to TRBD1. Germline V gene sequence: CDR1 MDHEN, CDR2 SYDVKM. V gave up 6 bases and J gave up 9 bases; unmatched junction bases: 5. The CDR3 spans 14 residues. The CDR3 nucleotides are TGTGCCAGCAGCCGAGGGACAGGGGCTTCACCCCTCCACTTT. This gives the protein CASSRGTGASPLHF.

This sequence joins TRBV28 and TRBJ2-7, with D hard to call. The germline CDR1 and CDR2 sequences are MDHEN and SYDVKM. The length of the CDR3 is 15 residues. With 3 bases removed from V and 2 bases from J, the gap between germline ends came to 14 bases. The CDR3 spells CASSLSRFRTYEQYF. CDR3 in DNA: TGTGCCAGCAGTTTGAGCAGGTTTAGGACCTACGAGCAGTACTTC. The full variable domain, in which reference TRBV28 and TRBJ2-7 provide the parts outside the CDR3, is DVKVTQSSRYLVKRTGEKVFLECVQDMDHENMFWYRQDPGLGLRLIYFSYDVKMKEKGDIPEGYSVSREKKERFSLILESASTNQTSMYLCASSLSRFRTYEQYFGPGTRLTVT.

V gene TRBV19 combines with J gene TRBJ2-1; 11 positions match TRBD2. The CDR3 covers 16 residues. J was trimmed by 6 bases and V by 6 bases; bases with no gene match: 10. In germline, CDR1 is LNHDA, CDR2 SQIVND (reference sequence). The CDR3 DNA sequence: TGTGCCAGTAGCGACTTGGGGACTAGCGGATTCAATGAGCAGTTCTTC. Amino acid sequence: CASSDLGTSGFNEQFF.

This clone has more than one count but fewer than ten. One end of the junction is discordant with germline, which a read error may explain. CDR3 nucleotides: TGTGCTAGCAGGAAACTAGCGGGAGCCGCCGGGGAGCTGTTTTTT. It translates to CASRKLAGAAGELFF. The chain combines TRBV7-7 with TRBJ2-2, with 11 bases that match TRBD2. The CDR3 has 15 residues. The germline V gene has CDR1 SSHAT and CDR2 FNYEAQ (reference sequence). Supplemented by reference TRBV7-7 and TRBJ2-2, the full variable domain reads GAGVSQSPRYKVTKRGQDVTLRCDPISSHATLYWYQQALGQGPEFLTYFNYEAQPDKSGLPSDRFSAERPEGSISTLTIQRTEQRDSAMYRCASRKLAGAAGELFFGEGSRLTVL.

The chain employs TRBV2 and TRBJ2-2; 11 nucleotides match TRBD2. This CDR3 is 14 amino acids long. After removal of 8 bases from V and 8 bases from J, the junction contained 7 bases not matched to a gene. CDR1 and CDR2 (germline): SNHLY, FYNNEI. For the CDR3, the DNA is TGTGCCAGCGGACTAGCGGGTTTATCTGGGGAGCTGTTTTTT. Translated: CASGLAGLSGELFF. The full variable domain, completed using reference TRBV2 and TRBJ2-2, is EPEVTQTPSHQVTQMGQEVILRCVPISNHLYFYWYRQILGQKVEFLVSFYNNEISEKSEIFDDQFSVERPDGSNFTLKIRSTKLEDSAMYFCASGLAGLSGELFFGEGSRLTVL.

This chain links TRBV13 with TRBJ2-3; TRBD2 matches 13 bases. The V and J ends lost 5 bases and 0 bases, in that order; junction bases with no gene match: 11. CDR1 is PRHDT and CDR2 is FYEKMQ in the germline V gene (reference sequence). CDR3 length equals 19 residues. DNA of the CDR3: TGTGCCAGCAGCCCCATCGGACTAGCGGGGGCCCAAAGCACAGATACGCAGTATTTT. Protein product: CASSPIGLAGAQSTDTQYF.

The chain uses TRBV27 and TRBJ1-1; a possible D gene is TRBD1 (6 bases). Germline V gene lookup returns CDR1 MNHEY and CDR2 SMNVEV (reference sequence). Trimming removed 5 bases at V and 1 base at J, with 14 bases between. There are 15 residues in the CDR3. The CDR3 DNA sequence: TGTGCCAGCAGTCCCCGGGGGGGGGCGAACACTGAAGCTTTCTTT. It is translated as CASSPRGGANTEAFF.

V and J are TRBV13 and TRBJ2-1, with D hard to call. CDR1 PRHDT and CDR2 FYEKMQ come from the germline V gene (reference sequence). The CDR3 consists of 14 residues. V was cut by 6 bases and J by 2 bases, with 11 bases left in between. The CDR3 is CASRTQSAYNEQFF. The CDR3 nucleotides are TGTGCCAGCAGGACCCAAAGCGCCTACAATGAGCAGTTCTTC.

The V and J genes are TRBV5-1 and TRBJ2-7; 11 bases fit TRBD2. V lost 0 bases and J lost 13; bases outside the gene matches: 6. Germline CDR1 and CDR2: SGHRS and YFSETQ. This CDR3 region has 13 residues. DNA for the CDR3: TGCGCCAGCAGCTTGGAGATAGCGGGAGGGCTTTACTTC. This sequence encodes CASSLEIAGGLYF.

This clone showed up just a few times. V gene TRBV20-1 combines with J gene TRBJ1-2, with 9 bases fitting TRBD1. The junction had 10 bases not matched to a gene; V was cut back by 3 bases and J by 8 bases. This CDR3 region has 14 residues. CDR1 is DFQATT and CDR2 is SNEGSKA in the germline V gene (reference sequence). The CDR3 nucleotides read TGCAGTGCTAGTTCCGGGACAGGGTTCGGGGGCTACACCTTC. Its translation: CSASSGTGFGGYTF.

The genes are TRBV19 and TRBJ2-7; possibly TRBD1 for D (5 bases). This CDR3 region has 14 residues. CDR1 and CDR2 from the germline V gene are LNHDA and SQIVND (reference sequence). V was pared by 7 bases and J by 2 bases, with 15 bases between. CDR3 nucleotides: TGTGCCAGTAAAGAACAGGCGGTAACCTACGAGCAGTACTTC. Translation gives CASKEQAVTYEQYF.

V gene TRBV5-1 combines with J gene TRBJ2-7, with 9 bases matching TRBD1. V gave up 5 bases and J gave up 6 bases; unmatched junction bases: 12. Germline V CDR1 and CDR2: SGHRS, YFSETQ. The CDR3 has 15 residues. The CDR3 coding sequence is TGCGCCAGCAGTTTAACGACAGGGGGATTCGGCGAGCAGTACTTC. This codes for CASSLTTGGFGEQYF. The whole variable domain, filled in from reference TRBV5-1 and TRBJ2-7, reads KAGVTQTPRYLIKTRGQQVTLSCSPISGHRSVSWYQQTPGQGLQFLFEYFSETQRNKGNFPGRFSGRQFSNSRSEMNVSTLELGDSALYLCASSLTTGGFGEQYFGPGTRLTVT.

This clone was found a few times. This chain connects TRBV4-1 to TRBJ1-6, with 7 bases fitting TRBD1. Germline loops: CDR1 MGHRA, CDR2 YSYEKL. V shed 4 bases, J shed 7 bases, and the junction held 4 bases outside the gene matches. The CDR3 totals 14 residues. CDR3 DNA: TGCGCCAGCAGCCTCAGACAGGGAAATTCACCCCTCCACTTT. This sequence encodes CASSLRQGNSPLHF.

V and J are TRBV9 and TRBJ2-2; 10 nucleotides align to TRBD2. Looked up from germline, CDR1 is SGDLS and CDR2 is YYNGEE. The V and J ends lost 4 bases and 1 base, in that order; junction bases with no gene match: 4. This CDR3 has 16 amino acids. The CDR3 spells CASSILAGGNTGELFF. DNA of the CDR3: TGTGCCAGCAGCATCTTAGCGGGGGGGAACACCGGGGAGCTGTTTTTT. Variable domain in full (rest from reference TRBV9 and TRBJ2-2): DSGVTQTPKHLITATGQRVTLRCSPRSGDLSVYWYQQSLDQGLQFLIQYYNGEERAKGNILERFSAQQFPDLHSELNLSSLELGDSALYFCASSILAGGNTGELFFGEGSRLTVL.

The rearrangement joins TRBV24-1 to TRBJ2-1, with no clear D. CDR3 length: 12 amino acids. The germline V gene has CDR1 KGHDR and CDR2 SFDVKD. The ends were cut back, 7 bases at V and 13 bases at J, with 16 bases in the middle. CDR3 sequence (DNA): TGTGCCACCAGAGGAGACTCGTATATTCAGTTCTTC. It is translated as CATRGDSYIQFF.

This clone occurred many times. The CDR3 loop is CASSFSYGQGNSPLHF. Here the CDR3 DNA reads TGCGCCAGCAGCTTCTCCTATGGACAGGGGAATTCACCCCTCCACTTT. V is TRBV5-1 and J is TRBJ1-6; TRBD1 matches 9 bases. J gave up 7 bases and V 2 bases, and 7 bases lay outside the gene matches. Germline CDR1 SGHRS, CDR2 YFSETQ. The CDR3 runs 16 residues.

The chain couples TRBV11-3 to TRBJ2-1; possibly TRBD1 for D (5 bases). The length of the CDR3 is 18 residues. V shed 0 bases and J shed 0 bases, with 15 bases lying between them. Germline CDR1 SGHNT, CDR2 YENEEA. CDR3 coding DNA: TGTGCCAGCAGCTTAGATCAATCAGGGTCGTTCTCCTACAATGAGCAGTTCTTC. Translated: CASSLDQSGSFSYNEQFF.

This clone has a count of ten or more. The chain recombines TRBV12-3 or TRBV12-4 with TRBJ1-1; D unclear. The CDR3 contains 13 residues. V lost 5 bases and J lost 5, with 12 bases in between. CDR3 loop: CASSPNRGTEAFF. DNA of the CDR3: TGTGCCAGCAGTCCCAACCGGGGTACTGAAGCTTTCTTT.

This clone occurred once. The chain has TRBV15 and TRBJ2-7; TRBD1 matches at 7 bases. Germline CDR1 and CDR2: LNHNV and YYDKDF (reference sequence). CDR3 length: 14 residues. Trimming removed 5 bases from V and 5 bases from J; junction bases left unmatched: 9. CDR3 region: CATSVGQELDEQYF. CDR3 DNA: TGTGCCACCAGCGTCGGACAGGAACTCGACGAGCAGTACTTC.

The gene calls are TRBV6-2 or TRBV6-3 and TRBJ2-3, with TRBD1 matching over 7 bases. Germline values: CDR1 MNHEY, CDR2 SVGEGT. The CDR3 extends over 15 amino acids. J gave up 2 bases and V 5 bases, and 7 bases lay outside the gene matches. In DNA, the CDR3 is TGTGCCAGCAGTCCGACAGGGCACCCCACAGATACGCAGTATTTT. It codes for CASSPTGHPTDTQYF.

The rearrangement links TRBV27 to TRBJ1-6; D possibly corresponds to TRBD1 (6 bases). V lost 4 bases, J lost 0 bases, and 16 bases lay in between. Per germline, CDR1 MNHEY and CDR2 SMNVEV (reference sequence). The CDR3 has 18 residues. CDR3 sequence (DNA): TGTGCCAGCAGTTCTAAGGGACACCAGAGCTCCTATAATTCACCCCTCCACTTT. Residues: CASSSKGHQSSYNSPLHF.

V is TRBV5-8 and J is TRBJ2-7; 9 nucleotides align to TRBD1. The germline CDR1 and CDR2 sequences are SGHTS and YDEGEE. The CDR3 spans 20 residues. The V segment lost 4 bases and the J segment 0 bases; nucleotides outside the gene matches: 20. CDR3 residues: CASSPLAPGQGGRSSYEQYF. In nucleotides, the CDR3 is TGTGCCAGCAGCCCGCTGGCTCCGGGACAGGGAGGCAGGAGCTCCTACGAGCAGTACTTC.

The chain has TRBV9 and TRBJ1-1, with 7 bases fitting TRBD1. Trimming cost V 4 bases and J 4 bases; bases outside gene matches: 10. CDR1 and CDR2 from the germline V gene are SGDLS and YYNGEE. The CDR3 runs to 15 residues. In nucleotides, the CDR3 is TGTGCCAGCAGCCCGAGAGACAGGGAAGGCACTGAAGCTTTCTTT. Its translation is CASSPRDREGTEAFF.

The chain has TRBV28 and TRBJ2-7; 12 bases map to TRBD2. The CDR3 sequence is 14 residues long. Germline CDR1 MDHEN, CDR2 SYDVKM. V gave up 2 bases and J gave up 5 bases; unmatched junction bases: 1. CDR3 sequence (DNA): TGTGCCAGCAGTTTACTAGCGGGAGGGAACGAGCAGTACTTC. It translates to CASSLLAGGNEQYF.

CDR3 residues: CSASGLAGGQWLGEQFF. DNA for the CDR3: TGCAGTGCTAGTGGGCTAGCGGGGGGGCAGTGGCTAGGGGAGCAGTTCTTC. V gene TRBV20-1 combines with J gene TRBJ2-1; 12 bases are shared with TRBD2. Germline V gene lookup returns CDR1 DFQATT and CDR2 SNEGSKA (reference sequence). The CDR3 has 17 residues. Trimming removed 3 bases from V and 10 bases from J; junction bases left unmatched: 16.

The genes are TRBV11-2 and TRBJ2-7, with TRBD1 as a possible D gene (6 bases). V gave up 6 bases and J gave up 3 bases, with 9 bases separating them. CDR3 length: 12 amino acids. CDR1 and CDR2 (germline): SGHAT, FQNNGV. This CDR3 is CASSSGVYEQYF. DNA for the CDR3: TGTGCCAGCAGTTCAGGGGTCTACGAGCAGTACTTC.

The chain is built from TRBV7-2 and TRBJ2-2; 11 nucleotides align to TRBD2. J gave up 2 bases and V 5 bases, and 7 bases lay outside the gene matches. There are 17 residues in the CDR3. Per the germline V gene, CDR1 is SGHTA and CDR2 is FQGNSA. The CDR3 is CASSPLAGGPNTGELFF. CDR3 nucleotides: TGTGCCAGCAGCCCTTTAGCGGGAGGGCCCAACACCGGGGAGCTGTTTTTT.